A selection of T cell receptor beta chains follows, all from one sample in a study of vaccination and CD4 T cells after COVID-19. TCRdb recomputed calls from the PCR reads with MiXCR, one row per CDR3 protein. This table has about 3,300 distinct CDR3 sequences, more than 70% appearing once. The antigens for these receptors are not known. The sequencing input was CD4+ T cells from blood, cultured in vitro. These receptors all stem from a human donor who had recovered from COVID-19. The CDR3 runs from the conserved cysteine through the conserved F or W. The D gene is left open where the match is weak. Expanded clones get a size class; other rows say once, few or many, or leave the size out.

TRBV7-2	once	-	TRBJ1-5	CASSLGATGYQPQHF	TGTGCCAGCAGCTTAGGAGCTACAGGGTATCAGCCCCAGCATTTT
TRBV19	-	-	TRBJ2-3	CASSMRGGRDTQYF	TGTGCCAGTAGTATGAGAGGGGGGCGGGATACGCAGTATTTT
TRBV15	-	TRBD1	TRBJ1-2	CATSSRSGTVNGYTF	TGTGCCACCAGCAGCCGATCCGGGACAGTTAATGGCTACACCTTC
TRBV5-4	-	-	TRBJ2-5	CASSLAGGETQYF	TGTGCCAGCAGCTTGGCCGGAGGGGAGACCCAGTACTTC
TRBV6-5	-	TRBD1	TRBJ1-2	CASSWLEGRGPYGYTF	TGTGCCAGCAGTTGGTTAGAGGGCAGGGGGCCCTATGGCTACACCTTC
TRBV9	-	TRBD1	TRBJ1-1	CASSGRQGGTHTEAFF	TGTGCCAGCAGCGGGCGACAGGGGGGTACGCACACTGAAGCTTTCTTT
TRBV20-1	-	-	TRBJ1-5	CSASRGGDLSSNQPQHF	TGCAGTGCCTCTAGGGGGGGAGACCTATCCAGCAATCAGCCCCAGCATTTT
TRBV7-9	-	TRBD1	TRBJ1-2	CASSADRGREYGYTF	TGTGCCAGCAGCGCCGACAGGGGGCGCGAGTATGGCTACACCTTC
TRBV20-1	once	-	TRBJ1-1	CSARSLAGWDTEAFF	TGCAGTGCTAGATCCCTGGCAGGGTGGGACACTGAAGCTTTCTTT
TRBV12-3/TRBV12-4	-	-	TRBJ1-1	CASSFREGNTEAFF	TGTGCCAGCAGTTTCAGGGAGGGTAACACTGAAGCTTTCTTT
TRBV10-1	-	-	TRBJ1-1	CASTKDTMNTEAFF	TGCGCCAGCACGAAGGACACTATGAACACTGAAGCTTTCTTT
TRBV6-1	-	-	TRBJ1-2	CASSASPGNLYGYTF	TGTGCCAGCAGTGCCTCTCCCGGGAACCTCTATGGCTACACCTTC
TRBV27	-	-	TRBJ1-6	CASSLGRNSPLHF	TGTGCCAGCAGCTTGGGACGGAATTCACCCCTCCACTTT
TRBV28	-	TRBD2	TRBJ2-5	CASSFPRSFSGEQIQETQYF	TGTGCCAGCAGTTTCCCGCGGAGTTTCAGCGGGGAGCAGATCCAAGAGACCCAGTACTTC
TRBV6-1	once	-	TRBJ1-6	CASSGRSFNSPLHF	TGTGCCAGCAGTGGACGGAGCTTTAATTCACCCCTCCACTTT
TRBV11-2	-	TRBD1	TRBJ2-7	CASSTLRGRSTDEQYF	TGTGCCAGCAGTACCCTCAGGGGGCGGTCAACCGACGAGCAGTACTTC
TRBV18	-	-	TRBJ1-2	CASSTTGLEGRSSGYTF	TGTGCCAGCTCAACTACAGGGTTGGAAGGTCGTTCGTCTGGCTACACCTTC
TRBV5-1	-	TRBD1	TRBJ1-2	CASSLVTGEGGYTF	TGCGCCAGCAGCTTGGTTACAGGGGAGGGCGGCTACACCTTC
TRBV4-2	-	-	TRBJ1-5	CASSPGGHDQPQHF	TGTGCCAGCAGCCCGGGAGGGCACGATCAGCCCCAGCATTTT
TRBV2	-	TRBD1	TRBJ1-2	CASSEGTGGAYGYTF	TGTGCCAGCAGTGAAGGGACAGGGGGCGCCTATGGCTACACCTTC
TRBV6-2/TRBV6-3	medium-sized	-	TRBJ1-6	CASSYGAYNSPLHF	TGTGCCAGCAGTTACGGGGCCTATAATTCACCCCTCCACTTT
TRBV27	-	-	TRBJ1-1	CASKFLRTQDTEAFF	TGTGCCAGCAAGTTCCTCAGGACCCAGGACACTGAAGCTTTCTTT
TRBV7-6	-	-	TRBJ2-3	CASSLGSGTRGDTQYF	TGTGCCAGCAGCTTAGGCTCCGGGACCCGTGGAGATACGCAGTATTTT
TRBV12-3/TRBV12-4	-	-	TRBJ1-1	CASSFSKLRLGSTEAFF	TGTGCCAGCAGTTTCTCCAAACTACGACTGGGGAGCACTGAAGCTTTCTTT
TRBV5-4	-	-	TRBJ1-2	CASGSGQEFLGYTF	TGTGCCAGCGGAAGCGGCCAGGAGTTTCTTGGCTACACCTTC
TRBV5-1	-	-	TRBJ1-1	CASSLALSEGGSEAFF	TGCGCCAGCAGCTTGGCCTTGTCGGAGGGGGGGTCTGAAGCTTTCTTT